The entry below gives a single T cell receptor beta chain sequence along with its context. The CDR3 totals 15 residues. The ends lost 1 base at V and 5 bases at J; junction bases unmatched: 6. Germline values: CDR1 SGHTA, CDR2 FQGNSA. This record belongs to a study of cytomegalovirus exposure and HLA in healthy donors. Sequencing was performed with immunoSEQ multiplex PCR; in TCRdb, only in-frame clones are kept and a portion is missing. The data show approximately 260,000 clones, with 86% seen just once and over 0.95% held by the top ten. This TCR was recovered from a woman aged 18 to 35 in good health and CMV-seronegative. The V gene is TRBV7-2, the J gene TRBJ2-7; 9 positions agree with TRBD2. The specimen sequenced was PBMCs. CDR3 loop: CASSLGVLAGDEQYF. CDR3 DNA sequence: TGTGCCAGCAGCTTAGGTGTACTAGCGGGTGACGAGCAGTACTTC.